The 17 T cell receptor beta chains given below trace back to one sample, sequenced in a study of blood T cell repertoires in COVID-19. Libraries were prepared by immunoSEQ multiplex PCR; TCRdb keeps only in-frame clonotypes and omits some of them. Of 85,000 to 110,000 clones listed, more than 70% are singletons. Material for sequencing was peripheral blood. These receptors were collected from a woman of 80 years or more in a cohort sampled during active COVID-19.

The chain recombines TRBV11-2 with TRBJ1-2, with 7 bases aligning to TRBD1. CDR1 and CDR2 (germline): SGHAT, FQNNGV. This CDR3 is 15 amino acids long. After removal of 5 bases from V and 5 bases from J, the junction contained 11 bases not matched to a gene. Here the CDR3 DNA reads TGTGCCAGCAGCACGCAGGGGGAAAGAGGATATGGCTACACCTTC. It codes for CASSTQGERGYGYTF. Filled out from reference TRBV11-2 and TRBJ1-2, the complete variable domain reads EAGVAQSPRYKIIEKRQSVAFWCNPISGHATLYWYQQILGQGPKLLIQFQNNGVVDDSQLPKDRFSAERLKGVDSTLKIQPAKLEDSAVYLCASSTQGERGYGYTFGSGTRLTVV.

V gene TRBV19 combines with J gene TRBJ2-1; D is perhaps TRBD2 (5 bases). The ends were cut back, 5 bases at V and 2 bases at J, with 16 bases in the middle. Germline lookup yields CDR1 LNHDA and CDR2 SQIVND (reference sequence). The CDR3 runs 16 residues. CDR3 nucleotides: TGTGCCAGTAGTTCCGGAGGAGACCATGCCTACAATGAGCAGTTCTTC. Its protein product is CASSSGGDHAYNEQFF.

The J gene is TRBJ1-1, the V gene TRBV2; 7 nucleotides match TRBD1. Germline V gene data show CDR1 as SNHLY and CDR2 as FYNNEI. V dropped 6 bases and J dropped 8; count of bases not matched to a gene: 12. The CDR3 runs to 14 residues. CDR3 DNA: TGTGCCAGCAGAGCCTTAATACCGGGACAGGAAGCTTTCTTT. This gives the protein CASRALIPGQEAFF.

The gene calls are TRBV5-1 and TRBJ2-7, with D possibly matching TRBD1 (7 bases). The CDR3 spans 14 residues. Trimming pared 4 bases from V and 4 bases from J, leaving 15 bases between. Per germline, CDR1 SGHRS and CDR2 YFSETQ. The CDR3 region is CASSPDRREYEQYF. The CDR3 DNA follows: TGCGCCAGCAGCCCGGACAGGAGGGAATACGAGCAGTACTTC.

The gene calls are TRBV2 and TRBJ2-5; D gene unclear. Deletions cut 7 bases from V and 2 bases from J, with 11 bases between. Looked up from germline, CDR1 is SNHLY and CDR2 is FYNNEI. The CDR3 length is 13 residues. This CDR3 is CASTPEIQETQYF. CDR3 bases: TGTGCCAGCACCCCCGAGATACAAGAGACCCAGTACTTC.

This sequence joins TRBV30 and TRBJ1-1; D may be TRBD1 (5 bases). Germline CDR1 GTSNPN, CDR2 SVGIG (reference sequence). This CDR3 is built from 12 residues. Trimming took off 5 bases at V and 1 base at J, with 8 bases between the two ends. The CDR3 coding sequence is TGTGCCTGGGCTAGGGGGAACACTGAAGCTTTCTTT. Its protein is CAWARGNTEAFF. Combining the CDR3 with reference TRBV30 and TRBJ1-1 gives the whole variable domain SQTIHQWPATLVQPVGSPLSLECTVEGTSNPNLYWYRQAAGRGLQLLFYSVGIGQISSEVPQNLSASRPQDRQFILSSKKLLLSDSGFYLCAWARGNTEAFFGQGTRLTVV.

CDR3 nucleotide sequence: TGTGCCAGCAGTTACTCGGAGGGAGGCGCTGAAGCTTTCTTT. This translates into CASSYSEGGAEAFF. The chain links TRBV6-6 to TRBJ1-1; D unresolved. Trimming shortened V by 0 bases and J by 6 bases, and 11 bases separated the two germline ends. Germline values: CDR1 MNHNY, CDR2 SVGAGI (reference sequence). CDR3 length: 14 residues.

The chain is built from TRBV5-1 and TRBJ2-3, with 10 nucleotides matching TRBD2. The CDR3 is 15 amino acids. CDR1 and CDR2 from the germline V gene are SGHRS and YFSETQ. Trimming took 8 bases from V and 2 from J; bases not matched to a gene: 8. CDR3 DNA sequence: TGCGCCAGTAGAGATAGCGGGGGGCCCACAGATACGCAGTATTTT. Translating gives CASRDSGGPTDTQYF.

This rearrangement joins TRBV6-2 or TRBV6-3 to TRBJ2-3; a weak D match, TRBD2 (5 bases). Germline V CDR1 and CDR2: MNHEY, SVGEGT. Trimming removed 6 bases at V and 1 base at J, with 23 bases between. The CDR3 has 18 amino acids. The CDR3 region has the DNA TGTGCCAGCAGCCCTCCGGCTGGAGGCCAGAGGGGCACAGATACGCAGTATTTT. This sequence encodes CASSPPAGGQRGTDTQYF.

V usage is TRBV5-1 and J usage is TRBJ2-1, with a weak D call TRBD2 (5 bases). Trimming removed 1 base from V and 8 bases from J, with 16 bases in between. CDR3 length: 15 amino acids. In germline, CDR1 is SGHRS, CDR2 YFSETQ. The CDR3 DNA follows: TGCGCCAGCAGCTTGCGGGGATTAAGTCGGGATGAGCAGTTCTTC. Translation: CASSLRGLSRDEQFF.

This chain uses TRBV3-1 (or the pseudogene TRBV3-2) with TRBJ2-5, with a tentative D call TRBD1 (5 bases). Trimming cost V 9 bases and J 5 bases, with 22 bases left between them. The CDR3 has 15 residues. Germline CDR1 and CDR2: LGHDT and YNNKEL (reference sequence). This CDR3 reads CARGDGIRFDETQYF. In DNA, the CDR3 is TGTGCCAGAGGGGATGGGATAAGGTTCGACGAGACCCAGTACTTC.

This clone has just one count. V gene TRBV19 combines with J gene TRBJ1-2, with D perhaps TRBD1 (6 bases). The CDR3 is 16 amino acids. Trimming shortened V by 5 bases and J by 4 bases, and 20 bases separated the two germline ends. CDR1 LNHDA and CDR2 SQIVND come from the germline V gene (reference sequence). In DNA form, the CDR3 reads TGTGCCAGTAGTCAAGATTCAGGGGTCTTGTCCTATGGCTACACCTTC. Its protein product is CASSQDSGVLSYGYTF.

The genes are TRBV7-9 and TRBJ1-1, with 7 bases identical to TRBD1. The CDR3 has 14 amino acids. Per the germline V gene, CDR1 is SEHNR and CDR2 is FQNEAQ (reference sequence). V was pared by 6 bases and J by 1 base, with 5 bases of the junction left unmatched. This CDR3 reads CASRTDRENTEAFF. The CDR3 nucleotides read TGTGCCAGCAGAACCGACAGGGAGAACACTGAAGCTTTCTTT.

This clone showed up just once. The chain combines TRBV7-9 with TRBJ2-1; 7 nucleotides match TRBD2. The CDR3 totals 17 residues. Trimming took 5 bases from V and 3 from J; bases not matched to a gene: 13. The germline V gene encodes CDR1 SEHNR and CDR2 FQNEAQ (reference sequence). CDR3 protein: CASSPHDGTSVYNEQFF. The CDR3 DNA follows: TGTGCCAGCAGCCCCCATGACGGTACTAGCGTCTACAATGAGCAGTTCTTC.

This chain uses TRBV3-1 (or the pseudogene TRBV3-2) with TRBJ1-5; 9 nucleotides match TRBD1. This CDR3 comprises 17 residues. CDR1 LGHDT and CDR2 YNNKEL come from the germline V gene (reference sequence). The J segment lost 4 bases and the V segment lost 1 base, leaving 8 bases of the junction unmatched. The CDR3 loop reads CASSQGPQGAWNQPQHF. CDR3 sequence (DNA): TGTGCCAGCAGCCAAGGGCCACAGGGGGCTTGGAATCAGCCCCAGCATTTT.

V and J are TRBV30 and TRBJ1-3, with D maybe TRBD1 (5 bases). The CDR3 covers 14 residues. The germline gives CDR1 GTSNPN, CDR2 SVGIG (reference sequence). Trimming removed 5 bases at V and 0 bases at J, with 11 bases between. The CDR3 DNA follows: TGTGCCTGGGTAACAGGAAACTCTGGAAACACCATATATTTT. This translates into CAWVTGNSGNTIYF.

This clone was seen only once. The rearrangement links TRBV30 to TRBJ2-7; D remains unclear. CDR1 and CDR2 from the germline V gene are GTSNPN and SVGIG (reference sequence). V gave up 2 bases and J gave up 7 bases, with 9 bases separating them. The CDR3 consists of 11 residues. CDR3 in amino acids: CAWSRVWEQYF. As DNA, the CDR3 is TGTGCCTGGAGTCGGGTTTGGGAGCAGTACTTC.